This TCR beta chain was identified in a study of blood T cell repertoires in COVID-19. Assay: immunoSEQ multiplex PCR; the TCRdb copy retains only in-frame clones and omits some. The sample lists a few hundred thousand clones; around 89% were seen once. V shed 4 bases and J 9 bases; nucleotides not matched to a gene: 10. The CDR3 runs to 15 residues. Per germline, CDR1 SGHDN and CDR2 FVKESK. The sequence came from a woman aged 18-30 years who had recovered from COVID-19. V is TRBV14 and J is TRBJ2-1; 9 nucleotides align to TRBD2. Sequencing was performed on PBMCs or T cells enriched from blood (not recorded which). In nucleotides, the CDR3 is TGTGCCAGCAGCCCAATCGGCGGGGGGGCCGGTGAGCAGTTCTTC. Protein product: CASSPIGGGAGEQFF.